This passage covers 28 T cell receptor beta chains from one sample sequenced in a study of T cells in Graves' hyperthyroidism and ophthalmopathy. The investigators amplified TCR beta CDR3 regions from RNA transcripts. The HTBI primer set was used in a first-round RT-PCR of the TCR CDR3. TCRdb re-called the multiplex PCR reads with MiXCR, one entry per CDR3 protein. Here the sample spans a few hundred thousand distinct CDR3 sequences, around 15% being singletons. The sample was blood. Receptors originate from a woman between 40 and 50 years old with Graves' hyperthyroidism.

This clonotype was counted many times. V gene TRBV28 combines with J gene TRBJ2-7, with a tentative D call TRBD2 (6 bases). V was cut by 7 bases and J by 2 bases, with 12 bases left in between. The CDR3 is made up of 13 amino acids. From germline, CDR1 is MDHEN and CDR2 SYDVKM. As DNA, the CDR3 is TGTGCCAGCATGGGGGGAGCTACCTACGAGCAGTACTTC. Its translation: CASMGGATYEQYF.

This chain joins TRBV11-1 and TRBJ2-2, with a tentative D call TRBD1 (6 bases). CDR3 length: 15 residues. Germline values: CDR1 SGHAT, CDR2 FQDESV (reference sequence). V gave up 3 bases and J gave up 5 bases, with 13 bases separating them. CDR3 bases: TGTGCCAGCAGCTTCGTGCCTACAGGGACCGGGGAGCTGTTTTTT. It yields the protein CASSFVPTGTGELFF.

The V gene is TRBV28, the J gene TRBJ1-5; possible D gene TRBD1, 6 bases. The CDR3 length is 15 residues. Germline CDR1 reads MDHEN; CDR2 reads SYDVKM. The V end lost 2 bases, the J end lost 5 bases, and 13 bases lay between the germline ends. DNA of the CDR3: TGTGCCAGCAGTTTACAGGGGTTTTTTTATCAGCCCCAGCATTTT. Protein: CASSLQGFFYQPQHF.

This clonotype has at least ten counts. The V gene is TRBV6-2 or TRBV6-3, the J gene TRBJ2-1, with TRBD2 matching over 8 bases. Germline V lookup: CDR1 MNHEY, CDR2 SVGEGT. Trimming cost V 4 bases and J 2 bases; bases outside gene matches: 4. The CDR3 length is 15 residues. The CDR3 spells CASSSLAGTYNEQFF. DNA for the CDR3: TGTGCCAGCAGTTCCCTAGCGGGTACCTACAATGAGCAGTTCTTC.

In its sample, this clonotype was seen many times. The genes are TRBV24-1 and TRBJ1-1; 9 bases match TRBD1. V dropped 7 bases and J dropped 3; count of bases not matched to a gene: 5. The CDR3 is made up of 14 amino acids. Germline lookup yields CDR1 KGHDR and CDR2 SFDVKD. The CDR3 protein is CATSKGQGDTEAFF. The DNA of the CDR3 is TGTGCCACCAGCAAGGGACAGGGTGACACTGAAGCTTTCTTT.

V is TRBV7-6 and J is TRBJ2-7; maybe TRBD2 (6 bases). The V end was cut by 1 base, the J end by 2 bases, with 21 bases between. Germline V lookup: CDR1 SGHVS, CDR2 FNYEAQ. CDR3 length: 18 amino acids. The CDR3 sequence is CASSLEAPGGTGTYEQYF. CDR3 coding DNA: TGTGCCAGCAGCTTAGAGGCGCCCGGGGGAACGGGCACCTACGAGCAGTACTTC.

To note about this clonotype: Given a much more abundant clone one base away, this may be a read error. The genes are TRBV12-3 or TRBV12-4 and TRBJ2-7; 8 positions match TRBD1. The CDR3 has 13 amino acids. CDR3 protein: CTSSRTGTGEQYF. As DNA, the CDR3 is TGTACCAGCAGTAGGACAGGGACTGGCGAGCAGTACTTC.

This clonotype was counted only a few times. The rearrangement joins TRBV19 to TRBJ1-6; 7 nucleotides match TRBD1. The CDR3 totals 14 residues. Per germline, CDR1 LNHDA and CDR2 SQIVND (reference sequence). Unmatched junction bases numbered 5, after V lost 5 bases and J lost 7 bases. The CDR3 region is CASSSQGVNSPLHF. CDR3 coding DNA: TGTGCCAGTAGTTCTCAGGGGGTAAATTCACCCCTCCACTTT.

This clonotype was detected a few times. J is TRBJ2-3 and V is TRBV28; D not certain. The germline V gene encodes CDR1 MDHEN and CDR2 SYDVKM. The V end was cut by 4 bases, the J end by 5 bases, with 10 bases between. The CDR3 length is 13 residues. CDR3 nucleotide sequence: TGTGCCAGCAGTTGGTCGCTGAGAGATACGCAGTATTTT. It codes for CASSWSLRDTQYF.

For this clonotype: This clone may be a read error of a much larger clone one base away. The V call is TRBV20-1, the J call TRBJ2-1; a weak D match, TRBD1 (6 bases). The CDR3 spans 13 residues. CDR1 is DFQATT and CDR2 is SNEGSKA in the germline V gene (reference sequence). The CDR3, as DNA: TGCAGTGCTGGAGATTCGAGGGGGAATGAGCAGTTCTTC. Protein sequence: CSAGDSRGNEQFF.

The rearrangement joins TRBV4-1 to TRBJ2-7; D perhaps matches TRBD2 (5 bases). This CDR3 spans 17 amino acids. Trimming cost V 3 bases and J 7 bases, with 25 bases left between them. Germline V lookup: CDR1 MGHRA, CDR2 YSYEKL. CDR3: CASSQAYMSNPPGEQYF. The CDR3 bases are TGCGCCAGCAGCCAGGCGTACATGTCTAACCCCCCGGGGGAGCAGTACTTC.

The chain uses TRBV19 and TRBJ2-7, with 8 nucleotides matching TRBD1. The CDR3 extends over 13 amino acids. CDR1 is LNHDA and CDR2 is SQIVND in the germline V gene (reference sequence). The V gene end was trimmed by 6 bases and the J gene end by 4 bases; junction bases not matched to a gene: 5. CDR3 protein: CASRDRGRYEQYF. The CDR3, as DNA: TGTGCCAGTAGAGACAGGGGTCGATACGAGCAGTACTTC.

This clonotype was picked up a small number of times. The chain links TRBV29-1 to TRBJ2-7, with 10 nucleotides matching TRBD1. This CDR3 is built from 15 residues. Germline CDR1 is SQVTM and CDR2 is ANQGSEA. Trimming took 1 base from V and 3 from J; bases not matched to a gene: 6. DNA of the CDR3: TGCAGCGTTGAAGGGCAGGACAGGGGGGACTACGAGCAGTACTTC. Its protein product is CSVEGQDRGDYEQYF.

There are many counts of this clonotype. V is TRBV2 and J is TRBJ2-7, with D unclear. The CDR3 has 15 residues. Trimming took off 5 bases at V and 2 bases at J, with 16 bases between the two ends. CDR1 is SNHLY and CDR2 is FYNNEI in the germline V gene. The CDR3 DNA reads TGTGCCAGCAGTTCCGGTAATAAAGGTCCCTACGAGCAGTACTTC. Protein sequence: CASSSGNKGPYEQYF. The full variable domain, its missing parts supplied by reference TRBV2 and TRBJ2-7, is EPEVTQTPSHQVTQMGQEVILRCVPISNHLYFYWYRQILGQKVEFLVSFYNNEISEKSEIFDDQFSVERPDGSNFTLKIRSTKLEDSAMYFCASSSGNKGPYEQYFGPGTRLTVT.

This clonotype was found many times. The CDR3 region is CASSQEGLAGGYNEQFF. The DNA for the CDR3 is TGTGCCAGCAGCCAAGAAGGACTAGCGGGAGGGTACAATGAGCAGTTCTTC. This chain uses TRBV3-1 with TRBJ2-1, with 15 bases that match TRBD2. This CDR3 has 17 amino acids. CDR1 and CDR2 (germline): LGHDT, YNNKEL (reference sequence). V trimming: 0 bases; J trimming: 4 bases; junction bases outside the gene matches: 1.

This clonotype was seen repeatedly, ten times or more. The chain joins TRBV4-1 to TRBJ1-1; 7 bases match TRBD1. The V gene end was trimmed by 10 bases and the J gene end by 7 bases; junction bases not matched to a gene: 12. Germline-derived CDR1 and CDR2 are MGHRA and YSYEKL. The CDR3 covers 13 residues. CDR3 nucleotide sequence: TGCGCCATCAAATCCGACAGGGACCTTGAAGCTTTCTTT. Amino acids: CAIKSDRDLEAFF.

Ten or more counts support this clonotype. The chain uses TRBV3-1 and TRBJ1-3; D remains ambiguous. Germline CDR1 reads LGHDT; CDR2 reads YNNKEL (reference sequence). The CDR3 contains 15 residues. Trimming cost V 4 bases and J 1 base, with 11 bases left between them. CDR3 residues: CASSPVRTSGNTIYF. The CDR3 DNA sequence: TGTGCCAGCAGCCCGGTGAGGACTTCTGGAAACACCATATATTTT.

This clonotype was counted ten times or more. The chain has TRBV12-3 or TRBV12-4 and TRBJ2-1; no reliable D call. The CDR3 totals 16 residues. V was clipped by 3 bases and J by 1 base, with 13 bases between them. DNA of the CDR3: TGTGCCAGCAGTTTCAACTCGTGGCGGTCCTACAATGAGCAGTTCTTC. Translated, it gives CASSFNSWRSYNEQFF.

The V call is TRBV7-2, the J call TRBJ1-5; the D is unclear. In germline, CDR1 is SGHTA, CDR2 FQGNSA. The V end was cut by 4 bases, the J end by 3 bases, with 7 bases between. This CDR3 spans 13 amino acids. DNA for the CDR3: TGTGCCAGCAGCTCCTCTAACAATCAGCCCCAGCATTTT. It codes for CASSSSNNQPQHF.

This clonotype was counted many times. This rearrangement joins TRBV7-2 to TRBJ2-2, with 7 bases matching TRBD1. From germline, CDR1 is SGHTA and CDR2 FQGNSA. This CDR3 is built from 19 residues. The junction had 20 bases not matched to a gene; V was cut back by 4 bases and J by 6 bases. The CDR3 loop is CASSYRTGHLISFAGELFF. The CDR3 nucleotides read TGTGCCAGCAGCTATAGGACAGGTCATTTAATAAGTTTCGCCGGGGAGCTGTTTTTT.

With regard to this clonotype: Possible read error: a much larger clone is one base away. V usage is TRBV12-3 or TRBV12-4 and J usage is TRBJ2-5; the D is unclear. This CDR3 region has 12 residues. The CDR3, as DNA: TGTGCCATCAGTTTCGACCGCGGGACCCAGTACTTC. This codes for CAISFDRGTQYF.

This clonotype occurred many times. This chain connects TRBV11-2 to TRBJ2-7; 7 bases fit TRBD2. J gave up 2 bases and V 1 base, and 11 bases lay outside the gene matches. The germline V gene encodes CDR1 SGHAT and CDR2 FQNNGV. This CDR3 is built from 17 residues. CDR3 protein: CASSLGGRRGGAYEQYF. The CDR3 nucleotides read TGTGCCAGCAGCTTAGGAGGGCGGAGGGGAGGGGCCTACGAGCAGTACTTC.

The chain employs TRBV4-2 and TRBJ2-4, with no clear D. Trimming shortened V by 0 bases and J by 0 bases, and 3 bases separated the two germline ends. CDR1 and CDR2 from the germline V gene are LGHNA and YNFKEQ. This CDR3 is built from 14 residues. The CDR3 region has the DNA TGTGCCAGCAGCCAAGAAGTAGCCAAAAACATTCAGTACTTC. Residues: CASSQEVAKNIQYF.

This clonotype has at least ten counts. V and J are TRBV20-1 and TRBJ2-1, with TRBD2 as a possible D gene (6 bases). The CDR3 covers 17 residues. Per the germline V gene, CDR1 is DFQATT and CDR2 is SNEGSKA (reference sequence). V was trimmed by 7 bases and J by 5 bases, leaving 27 bases between them. The CDR3: CSGSFGGKVFRDNEQFF. The DNA for the CDR3 is TGCAGTGGTAGCTTCGGCGGGAAAGTTTTCAGGGACAATGAGCAGTTCTTC.

There are many counts of this clonotype. The chain joins TRBV3-1 to TRBJ2-1; 9 nucleotides line up with TRBD2. Unmatched junction bases numbered 5, after V lost 6 bases and J lost 2 bases. Germline V CDR1 and CDR2: LGHDT, YNNKEL (reference sequence). CDR3 size: 15 residues. Written as DNA, the CDR3 is TGTGCCAGCAGGGGGGCTAGCGGGACCTACAATGAGCAGTTCTTC. Its translation: CASRGASGTYNEQFF.

This clonotype was seen at least ten times. The chain joins TRBV28 to TRBJ2-3; 9 bases line up with TRBD2. This CDR3 is built from 16 residues. Germline V gives CDR1 MDHEN, CDR2 SYDVKM. V was pared by 3 bases and J by 4 bases, with 8 bases of the junction left unmatched. CDR3 in DNA: TGTGCCAGCAGTTTCTTCGCGGGAGGGGAGGCAGATACGCAGTATTTT. Amino acid sequence: CASSFFAGGEADTQYF.

Here the CDR3 DNA reads TGCGCCAGCAGCTCGGTACAGGGGGGGGACACTGAAGCTTTCTTT. Translating gives CASSSVQGGDTEAFF. This sequence joins TRBV5-1 and TRBJ1-1; the match to TRBD1 covers 8 bases. The V gene's germline CDR1 is SGHRS and CDR2 YFSETQ. The CDR3 length is 15 residues. Trimming cost V 3 bases and J 3 bases; bases outside gene matches: 7. Based on the CDR3 plus reference TRBV5-1 and TRBJ1-1, the full variable domain is KAGVTQTPRYLIKTRGQQVTLSCSPISGHRSVSWYQQTPGQGLQFLFEYFSETQRNKGNFPGRFSGRQFSNSRSEMNVSTLELGDSALYLCASSSVQGGDTEAFFGQGTRLTVV.

This clonotype was observed many times. The chain links TRBV2 to TRBJ1-5, with unresolved D. The V gene's germline CDR1 is SNHLY and CDR2 FYNNEI. This CDR3 has 12 amino acids. Trimming removed 4 bases from V and 5 bases from J, with 6 bases in between. CDR3 amino acids: CASSGWDQPQHF. In nucleotides, the CDR3 is TGTGCCAGCAGTGGATGGGATCAGCCCCAGCATTTT.